This TCR beta chain was captured by sequencing in a study of Tregs in tolerant kidney transplant recipients. Overall study results and limits: Expanding Tregs on activated donor B cells appeared to best identify donor-specific TCRbeta clones.

Unstimulated regulatory T cells (CD4+CD25+CD127-), CD4+CD25- non-regulatory cells, CD4 and CD8 cells were FACS-sorted from thawed PBMCs. Points on this clone: Its matching antigen is unknown.

Produced via immunoSEQ multiplex PCR; TCRdb's table is partial and in-frame only. This table has around 230,000 clones, about 86% appearing once. Trimming took 1 base from V and 4 from J, leaving 10 bases between them. The CDR3 loop spans 14 amino acids. Germline CDR1 MNHNS, CDR2 SASEGT. The clonotype originates from a human donor in good health. The chain is built from TRBV6-1 and TRBJ2-5, with D hard to call. Specimen: CD4+ T cells from blood. The CDR3 spells CASSEDLSGETQYF. The CDR3 DNA sequence: TGTGCCAGCAGTGAAGATCTGTCGGGAGAGACCCAGTACTTC.